This record looks at one T cell receptor (beta chain) sequence and its context. Clones were sequenced by immunoSEQ multiplex PCR, and TCRdb holds only the in-frame ones, with some missing. The sample includes around 200,000 clones, around 85% of them seen just once. The CDR3 sequence is 18 residues long. Germline CDR1 SGHRS, CDR2 YFSETQ. Trimming cost V 1 base and J 0 bases, with 14 bases left between them. The sample comes from a study of blood T cell repertoires in COVID-19. Study-wide background: From the United States, Italy and Spain came samples of acute and convalescent COVID-19.

Cohorts were assigned according to the clinical history that participants reported. J is TRBJ2-6 and V is TRBV5-1, with D perhaps TRBD1 (6 bases). Sequencing was done on a sample of PBMCs or T cells enriched from blood (not recorded which). The TCR was taken from a man aged 35 to 55 who had recovered from COVID-19. CDR3 sequence: CASSLKWTVSSGANVLTF. In DNA, the CDR3 is TGCGCCAGCAGCTTGAAATGGACAGTCTCCTCTGGGGCCAACGTCCTGACTTTC.